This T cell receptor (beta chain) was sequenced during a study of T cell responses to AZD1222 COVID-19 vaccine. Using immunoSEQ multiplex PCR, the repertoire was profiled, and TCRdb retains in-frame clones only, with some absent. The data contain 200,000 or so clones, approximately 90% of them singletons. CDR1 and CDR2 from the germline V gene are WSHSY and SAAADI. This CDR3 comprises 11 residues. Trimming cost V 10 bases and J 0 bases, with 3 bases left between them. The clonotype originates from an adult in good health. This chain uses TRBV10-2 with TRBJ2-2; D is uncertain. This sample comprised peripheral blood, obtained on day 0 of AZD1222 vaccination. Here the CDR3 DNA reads TGCGCCACAACGAACACCGGGGAGCTGTTTTTT. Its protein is CATTNTGELFF.